The 23 T cell receptor beta chains below all came from one sample that was sequenced in a study of cytomegalovirus exposure and HLA in healthy donors (dated by TCRdb to the late 2010s). The library was produced with the immunoSEQ multiplex PCR assay. A mixture of 60 forward primers for TCR Vbeta segments and 13 reverse primers for TCR Jbeta segments was used in the multiplex PCR. TCRdb mirrors the immuneACCESS table, restricted to in-frame sequences. Some clones are absent from its copies; in checked studies, under half trace to an unresolved V gene, and the reason for the others is unknown. Here the sample has about 200,000 clones; about 80% occur a single time. The top ten constitute 4.4% of the sample. The sequenced sample consisted of PBMCs. The receptors derive from a woman aged 30 to 39 in good health and CMV-seropositive.

This clone was counted between two and nine times. The chain recombines TRBV5-8 with TRBJ1-2; 9 nucleotides align to TRBD1. Per germline, CDR1 SGHTS and CDR2 YDEGEE. J lost 5 bases, V lost 0 bases, and 5 bases had no gene match. This CDR3 comprises 15 residues. The CDR3 sequence: CASSLVGTGRYGYTF. The CDR3 DNA reads TGTGCCAGCAGCTTGGTGGGGACAGGGCGATATGGCTACACCTTC.

The CDR3 DNA sequence: TGTGCCAGCAGCTCCGGGACTAGTAGGGCCCGGGGGGAGACCCAGTACTTC. As protein: CASSSGTSRARGETQYF. The rearrangement links TRBV11-2 to TRBJ2-5; TRBD2 agrees at 8 bases. Germline trimming cut 4 bases from V and 5 bases from J; bases unmatched to any gene: 15. This CDR3 spans 17 amino acids. CDR1 is SGHAT and CDR2 is FQNNGV in the germline V gene. Full variable domain (rest looked up from reference TRBV11-2 and TRBJ2-5): EAGVAQSPRYKIIEKRQSVAFWCNPISGHATLYWYQQILGQGPKLLIQFQNNGVVDDSQLPKDRFSAERLKGVDSTLKIQPAKLEDSAVYLCASSSGTSRARGETQYFGPGTRLLVL.

The rearrangement joins TRBV11-3 to TRBJ2-1; TRBD2 agrees at 11 bases. CDR1 is SGHNT, CDR2 YENEEA, per germline. The CDR3 consists of 15 residues. V lost 5 bases and J lost 6; bases outside the gene matches: 6. The DNA for the CDR3 is TGTGCCAGCAGCGATGGGACTAGCGGACCCAATGAGCAGTTCTTC. As protein: CASSDGTSGPNEQFF.

The chain has TRBV5-6 and TRBJ2-1; D remains ambiguous. Looked up from germline, CDR1 is SGHDT and CDR2 is YYEEEE. The CDR3 contains 13 residues. The V end was cut by 5 bases, the J end by 8 bases, with 14 bases between. CDR3 region: CASRFSAEDEQFF. CDR3 in DNA: TGTGCCAGCAGATTCTCGGCCGAGGATGAGCAGTTCTTC.

This clone was recorded a few times. J is TRBJ2-3 and V is TRBV7-2; D call uncertain. The CDR3 is 12 amino acids. Germline values: CDR1 SGHTA, CDR2 FQGNSA. V was pared by 4 bases and J by 5 bases, with 7 bases between. The CDR3 is CASSSSLDTQYF. CDR3 sequence (DNA): TGTGCCAGCAGCTCCTCTCTAGATACGCAGTATTTT.

The chain carries TRBV10-2 and TRBJ1-1, with D possibly TRBD1 on 5 matching bases. The CDR3 spans 14 residues. Trimming removed 4 bases at V and 3 bases at J, with 12 bases between. Germline values: CDR1 WSHSY, CDR2 SAAADI. DNA of the CDR3: TGCGCCAGCAGTGTCGGCAGGGTGGACACTGAAGCTTTCTTT. Translated, it gives CASSVGRVDTEAFF.

The rearrangement links TRBV29-1 to TRBJ2-2; 9 bases line up with TRBD2. There are 16 residues in the CDR3. The trim removed 2 bases at V and 6 bases at J, leaving 10 bases unmatched. Germline V gene sequence: CDR1 SQVTM, CDR2 ANQGSEA. CDR3 coding DNA: TGCAGCGTTGAATTTGGCGGGAGGGCTTTAGCCGGGGAGCTGTTTTTT. Its protein is CSVEFGGRALAGELFF.

The chain is built from TRBV2 and TRBJ2-7; TRBD2 matches 8 bases. The CDR3 loop spans 15 amino acids. Germline-derived CDR1 and CDR2 are SNHLY and FYNNEI. V gave up 3 bases and J gave up 4 bases; unmatched junction bases: 8. CDR3 DNA: TGTGCCAGCAGTGACGGGGGGACTAGGGGATACGAGCAGTACTTC. This encodes CASSDGGTRGYEQYF.

The V and J genes are TRBV20-1 and TRBJ2-7; D perhaps matches TRBD2 (6 bases). The CDR3 has 11 amino acids. From germline, CDR1 is DFQATT and CDR2 SNEGSKA (reference sequence). CDR3 coding DNA: TGCAGCGCCGTAGCGGCCTACGAGCAGTACTTC. Encoded protein: CSAVAAYEQYF.

The chain combines TRBV5-1 with TRBJ1-1; 11 nucleotides agree with TRBD1. The CDR3 sequence is 16 residues long. Germline lookup yields CDR1 SGHRS and CDR2 YFSETQ. With 1 base clipped from V and 4 bases from J, the junction kept 6 bases outside the gene matches. The CDR3: CASSLNGGTGGTEAFF. DNA of the CDR3: TGCGCCAGCAGCTTGAACGGAGGGACAGGGGGCACTGAAGCTTTCTTT.

The chain couples TRBV25-1 to TRBJ2-7; D possibly corresponds to TRBD2 (6 bases). In germline, CDR1 is MGHDK, CDR2 SYGVNS. Trimming stripped 2 bases from V and 6 bases from J, with 17 bases between. The CDR3 covers 15 residues. The CDR3: CASSEGRDYGAEQYF. The CDR3 DNA reads as TGTGCCAGCAGTGAAGGGCGGGATTACGGTGCCGAGCAGTACTTC.

The gene calls are TRBV30 and TRBJ1-1; 9 nucleotides line up with TRBD1. Looked up from germline, CDR1 is GTSNPN and CDR2 is SVGIG (reference sequence). V shed 5 bases and J 10 bases; nucleotides not matched to a gene: 14. This CDR3 has 14 amino acids. The CDR3 region has the DNA TGTGCCTGGGTACTAGAGGGACAGGGCGGGGGAGCTTTCTTT. Translating gives CAWVLEGQGGGAFF.

The V gene is TRBV29-1, the J gene TRBJ2-7, with 14 positions matching TRBD2. The V segment lost 4 bases and the J segment 7 bases; nucleotides outside the gene matches: 3. The germline CDR1 and CDR2 sequences are SQVTM and ANQGSEA. This CDR3 region has 13 residues. The CDR3 protein is CSVGTSGGTEQYF. The CDR3 DNA reads as TGCAGCGTTGGGACTAGCGGGGGGACGGAGCAGTACTTC.

V and J are TRBV9 and TRBJ2-5; 8 bases are shared with TRBD1. The CDR3 extends over 15 amino acids. Trimming took 0 bases from V and 1 from J; bases not matched to a gene: 2. CDR1 and CDR2 (germline): SGDLS, YYNGEE. As DNA, the CDR3 is TGTGCCAGCAGCGTAGGACAGGGGATCCAAGAGACCCAGTACTTC. It yields the protein CASSVGQGIQETQYF. Looking up the rest from reference TRBV9 and TRBJ2-5 gives the full variable domain: DSGVTQTPKHLITATGQRVTLRCSPRSGDLSVYWYQQSLDQGLQFLIQYYNGEERAKGNILERFSAQQFPDLHSELNLSSLELGDSALYFCASSVGQGIQETQYFGPGTRLLVL.

This rearrangement joins TRBV11-3 to TRBJ2-7; 7 positions agree with TRBD1. The J segment lost 7 bases and the V segment lost 4 bases, leaving 4 bases of the junction unmatched. Germline V gives CDR1 SGHNT, CDR2 YENEEA. The CDR3 has 12 residues. The CDR3: CASSSGQAEQYF. The DNA of the CDR3 is TGTGCCAGCAGCTCCGGACAGGCGGAGCAGTACTTC.

The V call is TRBV9, the J call TRBJ1-1; D ambiguous. Germline V gives CDR1 SGDLS, CDR2 YYNGEE. The CDR3 is 15 residues long. Between the trimmed V and J ends, which lost 0 bases and 1 base, there was a span of 10 bases. The CDR3 DNA is TGTGCCAGCAGCGTAGAATCGACACAGAACACTGAAGCTTTCTTT. Encoded protein: CASSVESTQNTEAFF.

The rearrangement joins TRBV2 to TRBJ1-4, with a tentative D call TRBD1 (5 bases). Germline V gene sequence: CDR1 SNHLY, CDR2 FYNNEI. V lost 3 bases, J lost 3 bases, and 8 bases lay in between. This CDR3 comprises 14 residues. CDR3 region: CASSEWGANEKLFF. CDR3 coding DNA: TGTGCCAGCAGTGAGTGGGGGGCTAATGAAAAACTGTTTTTT.

The chain employs TRBV5-6 and TRBJ2-2, with D perhaps TRBD2 (6 bases). This CDR3 comprises 14 residues. CDR1 SGHDT and CDR2 YYEEEE come from the germline V gene. V was clipped by 4 bases and J by 5 bases, with 12 bases between them. The CDR3 region has the DNA TGTGCCAGCAGCCCCCCGACTAGTACCGGGGAGCTGTTTTTT. It encodes CASSPPTSTGELFF.

The J gene is TRBJ2-5, the V gene TRBV5-1, with 8 bases that match TRBD2. Unmatched junction bases numbered 7, after V lost 4 bases and J lost 5 bases. The CDR3 has 14 amino acids. Per the germline V gene, CDR1 is SGHRS and CDR2 is YFSETQ. The CDR3 loop is CASSPGGEWETQYF. The CDR3 bases are TGCGCCAGCAGCCCCGGGGGGGAATGGGAGACCCAGTACTTC.

The chain is built from TRBV6-4 and TRBJ2-1; D may be TRBD2 (6 bases). This CDR3 is 14 amino acids long. The V gene lost 3 bases and the J gene lost 7 bases, with 13 bases spanning the gap. CDR1 is MRHNA, CDR2 SNTAGT, per germline. The CDR3 region has the DNA TGTGCCAGCAGTGAGGGACTCACTTTTAATGAGCAGTTCTTC. Residues: CASSEGLTFNEQFF.

The V and J genes are TRBV7-9 and TRBJ2-1; 11 bases match TRBD2. The CDR3 totals 14 residues. J was trimmed by 5 bases and V by 5 bases; bases with no gene match: 2. From germline, CDR1 is SEHNR and CDR2 FQNEAQ (reference sequence). CDR3 DNA: TGTGCCAGCAGCCAACTAGCGGGAGACAATGAGCAGTTCTTC. Its translation is CASSQLAGDNEQFF.

The count of this clone is one. The J gene is TRBJ2-1, the V gene TRBV6-4, with TRBD1 matching 9 bases. Germline V gene lookup returns CDR1 MRHNA and CDR2 SNTAGT. The CDR3 totals 15 residues. Trimming cost V 0 bases and J 9 bases; bases outside gene matches: 6. The CDR3 DNA follows: TGTGCCAGCAGTGACTCGGGAACAGGGGGCGGTGAGCAGTTCTTC. Its translation: CASSDSGTGGGEQFF.

The chain joins TRBV25-1 to TRBJ2-7; 14 bases fit TRBD2. Trimming cost V 4 bases and J 5 bases; bases outside gene matches: 7. The CDR3 extends over 16 amino acids. Germline V CDR1 and CDR2: MGHDK, SYGVNS. The DNA for the CDR3 is TGTGCCAGCAGTGCGACTAGCGGGAGGGCCCTCCACGAGCAGTACTTC. Translating it yields CASSATSGRALHEQYF.